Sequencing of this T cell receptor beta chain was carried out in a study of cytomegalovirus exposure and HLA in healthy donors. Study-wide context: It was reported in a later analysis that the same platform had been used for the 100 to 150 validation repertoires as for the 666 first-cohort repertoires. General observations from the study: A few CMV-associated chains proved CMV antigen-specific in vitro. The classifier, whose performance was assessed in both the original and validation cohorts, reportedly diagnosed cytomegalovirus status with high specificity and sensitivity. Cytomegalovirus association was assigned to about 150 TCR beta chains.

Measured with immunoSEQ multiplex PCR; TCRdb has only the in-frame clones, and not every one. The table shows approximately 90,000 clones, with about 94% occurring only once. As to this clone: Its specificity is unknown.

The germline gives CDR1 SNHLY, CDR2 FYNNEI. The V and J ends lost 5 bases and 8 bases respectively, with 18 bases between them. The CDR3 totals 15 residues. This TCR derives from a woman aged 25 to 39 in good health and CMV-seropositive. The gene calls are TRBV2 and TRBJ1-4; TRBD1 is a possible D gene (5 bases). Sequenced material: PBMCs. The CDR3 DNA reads TGTGCCAGCAGTCTCGGCCGGGGGTTCGCAGAAAAACTGTTTTTT. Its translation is CASSLGRGFAEKLFF.